These 30 T cell receptor beta chains came from one sample sequenced in a study of T-cell memory formation after mild COVID-19. TCRdb passed the 5' RACE reads through MiXCR, listing each CDR3 protein once. The table shows 250,000 to 300,000 distinct CDR3 sequences, with around 17% occurring only once. The specimen was PBMCs or a T cell subset sorted from them (not recorded which). These receptors were taken from a man aged 18 to 30 who had mild COVID-19 (a few samples of this study predate the infection). Cell type and time point are not known.

There are many counts of this clonotype. CDR3 nucleotides: TGTGCCAGCAGTGACACTAGCGGCTCCTACAATGAGCAGTTCTTC. Translation: CASSDTSGSYNEQFF. The chain links TRBV6-4 to TRBJ2-1; 8 bases map to TRBD2. Germline assignment: CDR1 MRHNA and CDR2 SNTAGT. CDR3 size: 15 residues. The J segment lost 0 bases and the V segment lost 2 bases, leaving 0 bases of the junction unmatched.

The chain recombines TRBV25-1 with TRBJ2-3; perhaps D is TRBD1 or TRBD2 (5 bases each). The CDR3 loop spans 14 amino acids. CDR1 and CDR2 from the germline V gene are MGHDK and SYGVNS. Trimming removed 3 bases from V and 7 bases from J, with 14 bases in between. CDR3 amino acids: CASSDFQRGNTQYF. The CDR3 DNA reads TGTGCCAGCAGTGATTTCCAACGGGGCAATACGCAGTATTTT.

A remark on this clonotype: Germline is not matched at one junction end, which may reflect a read error. The chain recombines TRBV7-7 with TRBJ2-5, with D possibly being TRBD2 (5 bases). This CDR3 comprises 15 residues. Germline V gene sequence: CDR1 SSHAT, CDR2 FNYEAQ (reference sequence). The CDR3 DNA reads as TGTGCTAGCAGCTTTGGTAACGGGATGCAAGAGACCCAGTACTTC. The encoded protein is CASSFGNGMQETQYF.

This clonotype was recorded a few times. This sequence joins TRBV5-1 and TRBJ1-1; 9 bases line up with TRBD1. This CDR3 has 15 residues. Unmatched junction bases numbered 11, after V lost 4 bases and J lost 7 bases. CDR1 and CDR2 from the germline V gene are SGHRS and YFSETQ. CDR3 amino acids: CASSKGQGHRGEAFF. The CDR3 bases are TGCGCCAGCAGCAAGGGACAGGGACACCGGGGTGAAGCTTTCTTT.

This clonotype was recorded many times. The rearrangement links TRBV3-1 to TRBJ2-2; D remains ambiguous. V was shortened by 6 bases and J by 0 bases, with 14 bases between the two germline ends. CDR1 and CDR2 from the germline V gene are LGHDT and YNNKEL (reference sequence). The length of the CDR3 is 16 residues. This CDR3 is CASSPTVSTNTGELFF. The DNA of the CDR3 is TGTGCCAGCAGTCCGACCGTGTCCACGAACACCGGGGAGCTGTTTTTT.

The chain combines TRBV10-3 with TRBJ2-3; possibly TRBD2 for D (6 bases). V was trimmed by 3 bases and J by 4 bases, leaving 20 bases between them. This CDR3 spans 17 amino acids. CDR1 and CDR2 from the germline V gene are ENHRY and SYGVKD. CDR3 DNA: TGTGCCATCAGTGATTCGGGGACTGGAGGTGGCCCAGATACGCAGTATTTT. Protein product: CAISDSGTGGGPDTQYF.

In its sample, this clonotype was seen a few times. The chain uses TRBV5-1 and TRBJ2-2, with 11 positions matching TRBD1. Trimming removed 7 bases from V and 4 bases from J; junction bases left unmatched: 6. This CDR3 is built from 15 residues. The germline V gene has CDR1 SGHRS and CDR2 YFSETQ. In DNA form, the CDR3 reads TGCGCCAGCGCGCGGACAGGGGGCAGCACCGGGGAGCTGTTTTTT. It specifies CASARTGGSTGELFF.

CDR3: CASSIPGTGVGETQYF. CDR3 DNA sequence: TGTGCCAGCAGTATCCCCGGGACAGGGGTTGGGGAGACCCAGTACTTC. This sequence joins TRBV5-5 and TRBJ2-5; TRBD1 aligns across 10 bases. The CDR3 extends over 16 amino acids. Trimming cost V 5 bases and J 5 bases; bases outside gene matches: 12. Germline CDR1 is SGHKS and CDR2 is YYEKEE (reference sequence).

The chain combines TRBV12-3 or TRBV12-4 with TRBJ2-7; the match to TRBD1 covers 9 bases. The CDR3 has 14 residues. Germline trimming cut 5 bases from V and 5 bases from J; bases unmatched to any gene: 7. CDR3 nucleotide sequence: TGTGCCAGCAGTCCTCCGGGACAGGGACACGAGCAGTACGTC. Translation: CASSPPGQGHEQYV.

The genes are TRBV29-1 and TRBJ2-1; 8 bases are a match to TRBD1. J gave up 9 bases and V 6 bases, and 1 base lay outside the gene matches. Germline lookup yields CDR1 SQVTM and CDR2 ANQGSEA. This CDR3 is 10 amino acids long. CDR3 sequence reads: CSVTGVEQFF. CDR3 nucleotides: TGCAGCGTGACAGGGGTTGAGCAGTTCTTC.

This sequence joins TRBV7-2 and TRBJ2-7; TRBD2 matches 9 bases. The V and J ends lost 4 bases and 7 bases, in that order; junction bases with no gene match: 8. Germline values: CDR1 SGHTA, CDR2 FQGNSA. This CDR3 contains 14 residues. The CDR3 DNA is TGTGCCAGCAGCTCCAGCGGGGGGAACGGGGAGCAGTACGTC. The encoded protein is CASSSSGGNGEQYV.

This clonotype was observed a handful of times. J is TRBJ2-2 and V is TRBV12-3 or TRBV12-4, with TRBD1 matching over 9 bases. Losses at the gene ends were 6 bases for V and 7 bases for J; bases not matched to a gene: 9. CDR3 length: 15 amino acids. As DNA, the CDR3 is TGTGCCAGCAGGTCGGGGGACAGGGATGGCGGGGAGCTGTTTTTT. Protein: CASRSGDRDGGELFF.

The genes are TRBV12-3 or TRBV12-4 and TRBJ1-1, with D possibly matching TRBD1 (6 bases). Trimming shortened V by 5 bases and J by 7 bases, and 20 bases separated the two germline ends. This CDR3 spans 15 amino acids. DNA of the CDR3: TGTGCCAGCAGTCCCACTTCCGTTGAACAGGGTGAAGCTTTCTTT. This encodes CASSPTSVEQGEAFF.

The sample holds many counts of this clonotype. The chain recombines TRBV9 with TRBJ1-2; TRBD1 matches 9 bases. This CDR3 is built from 15 residues. Germline loops: CDR1 SGDLS, CDR2 YYNGEE. V was pared by 3 bases and J by 5 bases, with 8 bases of the junction left unmatched. CDR3 DNA sequence: TGTGCCAGCAGCGCCGGGACAGGGAATCTTTATGGCTACACCTTC. Translating gives CASSAGTGNLYGYTF.

Concerning this clonotype: The junction departs from germline at one end; a sequencing error may be responsible. The DNA of the CDR3 is TGTTCCAGCAGTCCAGGACATCCGCAGGAAAAACTGTTTTTT. This encodes CSSSPGHPQEKLFF. The gene calls are TRBV12-3 or TRBV12-4 and TRBJ1-4; D may be TRBD1 (5 bases). The CDR3 contains 14 residues.

The rearrangement uses TRBV21-1 and TRBJ2-6; the table gives TRBD2 as D, unverified against the DNA. TRBV21-1 is a pseudogene segment. The CDR3 is 16 amino acids. The CDR3 loop is CASSKGWRAGANVLTF. DNA of the CDR3: TGTGCCAGCAGCAAGGGTTGGAGGGCTGGGGCCAACGTCCTGACTTTC.

This clonotype was seen many times. J is TRBJ2-1 and V is TRBV5-4; 14 nucleotides align to TRBD2. This CDR3 spans 15 amino acids. V shed 4 bases and J 7 bases; nucleotides not matched to a gene: 4. Germline V lookup: CDR1 SGHNT, CDR2 YYREEE (reference sequence). The CDR3 here is CASSETSGGENEQFF. The CDR3 DNA sequence: TGTGCCAGCAGCGAGACTAGCGGGGGGGAAAATGAGCAGTTCTTC.

V usage is TRBV2 and J usage is TRBJ2-3; 10 bases are shared with TRBD2. CDR1 SNHLY and CDR2 FYNNEI come from the germline V gene. The CDR3 is 16 residues long. Trimming at V came to 5 bases and at J to 2 bases, leaving 7 bases not matched to a gene. Here the CDR3 DNA reads TGTGCCAGCAGTCCGACGGGACTAGCGTACACAGATACGCAGTATTTT. Protein: CASSPTGLAYTDTQYF. Variable domain in full (rest from reference TRBV2 and TRBJ2-3): EPEVTQTPSHQVTQMGQEVILRCVPISNHLYFYWYRQILGQKVEFLVSFYNNEISEKSEIFDDQFSVERPDGSNFTLKIRSTKLEDSAMYFCASSPTGLAYTDTQYFGPGTRLTVL.

The chain links TRBV12-3 or TRBV12-4 to TRBJ1-5; weak D call: TRBD1 (5 bases). The CDR3 is 14 residues long. V gave up 7 bases and J gave up 6 bases, with 16 bases separating them. Written as DNA, the CDR3 is TGTGCCAGCACTCCCGGGACGGAGACTCAGCCCCAGCATTTT. Encoded protein: CASTPGTETQPQHF.

This chain links TRBV5-1 with TRBJ2-7, with 14 bases fitting TRBD2. The germline V gene encodes CDR1 SGHRS and CDR2 YFSETQ. The CDR3 totals 15 residues. V lost 4 bases and J lost 4; bases outside the gene matches: 4. In nucleotides, the CDR3 is TGCGCCAGCAGCCTGACTAGCGGGGGGGCTTACGAGCAGTACTTC. This gives the protein CASSLTSGGAYEQYF.

The chain joins TRBV9 to TRBJ2-3, with a weak D call TRBD1 (5 bases). The CDR3 totals 13 residues. Trimming took off 0 bases at V and 3 bases at J, with 5 bases between the two ends. Germline-derived CDR1 and CDR2 are SGDLS and YYNGEE. CDR3 region: CASSVAGTDTQYF. The CDR3 region has the DNA TGTGCCAGCAGCGTAGCAGGGACAGATACGCAGTATTTT.

V usage is TRBV4-3 and J usage is TRBJ1-2; D is unclear. The CDR3 is 13 amino acids. With 6 bases removed from V and 7 bases from J, the gap between germline ends came to 15 bases. The V gene's germline CDR1 is LGHNA and CDR2 YSLEER. For the CDR3, the DNA is TGCGCCAGCAGTCGGAACCGGATGTCTGGCTACACCTTC. It specifies CASSRNRMSGYTF.

This clonotype was seen a few times. V gene TRBV11-2 combines with J gene TRBJ2-3; D unresolved. CDR1 SGHAT and CDR2 FQNNGV come from the germline V gene. V was cut by 5 bases and J by 3 bases, with 6 bases left in between. The CDR3 consists of 12 residues. The CDR3 bases are TGTGCCAGCAGCCGGTTGACAGATACGCAGTATTTT. The encoded protein is CASSRLTDTQYF.

The chain carries TRBV5-1 and TRBJ1-6; TRBD1 aligns across 7 bases. V lost 0 bases, J lost 10 bases, and 1 base stayed unmatched. Germline V gives CDR1 SGHRS, CDR2 YFSETQ. The CDR3 contains 13 residues. DNA of the CDR3: TGCGCCAGCAGCTTGGGACAGGGATCACCCCTCCACTTT. Translated, it gives CASSLGQGSPLHF.

The chain is built from TRBV5-1 and TRBJ2-1; D gene ambiguous. Trimming removed 5 bases at V and 0 bases at J, with 6 bases between. CDR3 length equals 13 residues. Germline V gives CDR1 SGHRS, CDR2 YFSETQ. The DNA of the CDR3 is TGCGCCAGCAGTAAGAGCTCCTACAATGAGCAGTTCTTC. It codes for CASSKSSYNEQFF. The complete variable domain, with remaining parts taken from reference TRBV5-1 and TRBJ2-1, reads KAGVTQTPRYLIKTRGQQVTLSCSPISGHRSVSWYQQTPGQGLQFLFEYFSETQRNKGNFPGRFSGRQFSNSRSEMNVSTLELGDSALYLCASSKSSYNEQFFGPGTRLTVL.

The sample holds a few counts of this clonotype. This chain uses TRBV12-3 or TRBV12-4 with TRBJ1-5; the D is unclear. CDR3 size: 13 residues. V was trimmed by 5 bases and J by 3 bases, leaving 8 bases between them. The CDR3 DNA is TGTGCCAGCAGTATAAGGGACAATCAGCCCCAGCATTTT. It codes for CASSIRDNQPQHF.

This clonotype was seen repeatedly, ten times or more. This chain links TRBV11-2 with TRBJ2-5, with TRBD2 as a possible D gene (5 bases). CDR1 SGHAT and CDR2 FQNNGV come from the germline V gene. This CDR3 comprises 12 residues. The V end was cut by 0 bases, the J end by 7 bases, with 6 bases between. The CDR3 nucleotides read TGTGCCAGCAGCTTAGATCGGGGGACCCAGTACTTC. Its protein is CASSLDRGTQYF.

The V and J genes are TRBV7-3 and TRBJ2-3, with 14 bases aligning to TRBD2. CDR1 and CDR2 from the germline V gene are SGHTA and FQGTGA. The CDR3 has 18 residues. With V trimmed by 2 bases and J by 3 bases, 7 bases remained unmatched. The CDR3 sequence: CASSLSVGLAGETDTQYF. CDR3 bases: TGTGCCAGCAGCTTATCAGTGGGACTAGCGGGGGAAACAGATACGCAGTATTTT.

The chain recombines TRBV7-2 with TRBJ2-3; 14 bases line up with TRBD2. Germline CDR1 SGHTA, CDR2 FQGNSA. V shed 5 bases, J shed 2 bases, and the junction held 3 bases outside the gene matches. The CDR3 covers 16 residues. The CDR3 DNA sequence: TGTGCCAGCAGCAGACTAGCGGGGGGGATCACAGATACGCAGTATTTT. Translation: CASSRLAGGITDTQYF.

The chain combines TRBV20-1 with TRBJ1-1; D call uncertain. Trimming stripped 2 bases from V and 3 bases from J, with 13 bases between. This CDR3 contains 14 residues. Germline loops: CDR1 DFQATT, CDR2 SNEGSKA (reference sequence). CDR3 nucleotide sequence: TGCAGTGCTAGATCTAGTCACAGTTACACTGAAGCTTTCTTT. Translated, it gives CSARSSHSYTEAFF.